This T cell receptor beta chain was profiled in a study of blood T cell repertoires in COVID-19. Whole-study context: Collection of acute and convalescent COVID-19 samples took place in the United States, Italy and Spain. In each case, the material was cDNA or gDNA derived from T cells, B-cell-depleted T cells, or PBMCs.

This clone has more than one count but fewer than ten. In the original processing: Reference gene primer amplification gave nucleated cell count estimates. The assay was immunoSEQ multiplex PCR, and TCRdb's table has in-frame clones only and misses some. The DNA was the basis for D and trimming; V, J and clone size are from that table. The sample has some 150,000 clones, about 90% seen once. This CDR3 contains 12 residues. The ends were cut back, 5 bases at V and 7 bases at J, with 9 bases in the middle. The germline gives CDR1 SGHTA, CDR2 FQGNSA. The V gene is TRBV7-2, the J gene TRBJ2-1; tentatively, D is TRBD1 (6 bases). The sequenced material came from peripheral blood. The TCR originated in a man in his forties or fifties with acute or convalescent COVID-19. CDR3 region: CASSTGRNEQFF. The CDR3, as DNA: TGTGCCAGCAGCACAGGGAGAAATGAGCAGTTCTTC.